This note documents a single TCR beta chain sequence. Germline V lookup: CDR1 LNHNV, CDR2 YYDKDF (reference sequence). Between the trimmed V and J ends, which lost 3 bases and 1 base, there was a span of 12 bases. The CDR3 has 15 residues. Source study methods: Quantification of nucleated cells was approximated via reference gene primer amplification. Using immunoSEQ multiplex PCR, the repertoire was profiled, and TCRdb retains in-frame clones only, with some absent. The V and J calls and clone size are taken from that table; D and trimming were inferred from the DNA. The repertoire includes a few hundred thousand clones, roughly four fifths of them detected once, and approximately 3.5% sits in the top ten. The data are from a study of blood T cell repertoires in COVID-19. Study context: Spain, Italy and the United States supplied samples that represented acute and convalescent COVID-19. Sources were T cells, B-cell-depleted T cells, or PBMCs; the material itself was cDNA or gDNA.

This clonotype was obtained from a woman aged 18-29 years with acute or convalescent COVID-19. The specimen was peripheral blood. This chain links TRBV15 with TRBJ1-2, with D perhaps matching TRBD1 (6 bases). This CDR3 is CATSSGTLLNYGYTF. The CDR3 DNA follows: TGTGCCACCAGCAGCGGGACACTCCTTAACTATGGCTACACCTTC.